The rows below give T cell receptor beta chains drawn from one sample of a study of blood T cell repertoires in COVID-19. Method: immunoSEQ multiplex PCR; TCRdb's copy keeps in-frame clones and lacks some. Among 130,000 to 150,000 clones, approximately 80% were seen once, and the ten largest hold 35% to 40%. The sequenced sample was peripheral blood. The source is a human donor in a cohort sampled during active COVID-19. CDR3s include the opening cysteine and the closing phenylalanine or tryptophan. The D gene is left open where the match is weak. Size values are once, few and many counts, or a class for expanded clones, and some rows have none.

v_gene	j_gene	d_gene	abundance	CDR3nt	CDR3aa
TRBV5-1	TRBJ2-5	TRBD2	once	TGCGCCAGCAGCTTGCCCCGGGGGGGTCGGCAAGAGACCCAGTACTTC	CASSLPRGGRQETQYF
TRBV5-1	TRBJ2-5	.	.	TGCGCCAGCAGCTCCCCGAACAACCAAGAGACCCAGTACTTC	CASSSPNNQETQYF
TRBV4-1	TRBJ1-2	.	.	TGCGCCAGCAGCCAAGCGGGCGGGGATGGAGGCTACACCTTC	CASSQAGGDGGYTF
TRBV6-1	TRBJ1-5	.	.	TGTGCCAGCAGTGAAGAGATACAGGGCTCCGGACAGCCCCAGCATTTT	CASSEEIQGSGQPQHF
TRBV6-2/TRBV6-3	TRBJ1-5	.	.	TGTGCCAGCAGTTACCCACAACCCAATCAGCCCCAGCATTTT	CASSYPQPNQPQHF
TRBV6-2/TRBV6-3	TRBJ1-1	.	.	TGTGCCAGCAGCTCTTCAGGCTTCGAAGCTTTCTTT	CASSSSGFEAFF
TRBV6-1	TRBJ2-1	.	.	TGTGCCAGCAGTGAAGGCGGGGAGCAGTTCTTC	CASSEGGEQFF
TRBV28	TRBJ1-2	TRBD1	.	TGTGCCAGCACCATCCCCAGGACAGGGGGCGGCTACACCTTC	CASTIPRTGGGYTF
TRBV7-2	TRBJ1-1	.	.	TGTGCCAGCAGCTTAACGGACCAGGGTTTCACTGAAGCTTTCTTT	CASSLTDQGFTEAFF
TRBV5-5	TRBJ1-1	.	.	TGTGCCAGCAGCTTGGGGGGCACTTTTGCCACTGAAGCTTTCTTT	CASSLGGTFATEAFF
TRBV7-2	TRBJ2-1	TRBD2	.	TGTGCCAGCAGCCTGACTAGCGGGCCCTACAATGAGCAGTTCTTC	CASSLTSGPYNEQFF
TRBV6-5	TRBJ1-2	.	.	TGTGCCAGCACCCAAAGGGGCCAGGCAGGCTACACCTTC	CASTQRGQAGYTF
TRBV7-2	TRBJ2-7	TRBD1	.	TGTGCCAGCACCCCTTCGACAGGGGGCCCCTACGAGCAGTACTTC	CASTPSTGGPYEQYF